A single sample is the source of the 6 T cell receptor beta chains below, sequenced in a study of blood T cell repertoires in COVID-19 (TCRdb year 2020). The library came from the immunoSEQ multiplex PCR assay. TCRdb took this table from immuneACCESS and kept in-frame rearrangements with V and J called. Such tables lack part of the clones; where checked against another copy, unresolved V genes explain under half of the gap, and the rest is unexplained. A total of 29,000 or so clones appear in this sample, around 80% of them only once. The top ten constitute more than 40% of the sample. Sequencing was performed on peripheral blood. These receptors came from a woman in her 70s with acute or convalescent COVID-19.

The chain recombines TRBV19 with TRBJ2-4; TRBD1 matches at 9 bases. CDR3 length: 16 residues. V lost 3 bases and J lost 3; bases outside the gene matches: 6. Germline loops: CDR1 LNHDA, CDR2 SQIVND (reference sequence). The CDR3 spells CASSIYRGPVKNIQYF. The DNA of the CDR3 is TGTGCCAGTAGTATTTACAGGGGGCCCGTCAAAAACATTCAGTACTTC.

The chain joins TRBV6-2 or TRBV6-3 to TRBJ2-7; TRBD1 matches at 10 bases. The germline CDR1 and CDR2 sequences are MNHEY and SVGEGT. Unmatched junction bases numbered 7, after V lost 4 bases and J lost 1 base. The CDR3 contains 16 residues. CDR3 bases: TGTGCCAGCAGTTGGGAAGGGGACAGGGGATCCTACGAGCAGTACTTC. Translating it yields CASSWEGDRGSYEQYF.

The rearrangement uses TRBV19 and TRBJ1-2, with 8 nucleotides matching TRBD1. From germline, CDR1 is LNHDA and CDR2 SQIVND (reference sequence). The CDR3 contains 17 residues. The J segment lost 2 bases and the V segment lost 4 bases, leaving 12 bases of the junction unmatched. The CDR3 spells CASSRWLGQGLNYGYTF. CDR3 nucleotides: TGTGCCAGTAGTAGGTGGCTTGGACAGGGACTGAACTATGGCTACACCTTC.

The gene calls are TRBV5-5 and TRBJ2-3, with 9 bases matching TRBD1. The V and J ends lost 6 bases and 4 bases, in that order; junction bases with no gene match: 15. CDR3 length: 17 residues. The germline V gene encodes CDR1 SGHKS and CDR2 YYEKEE (reference sequence). CDR3 sequence: CASTPLPGQGFADTQYF. In nucleotides, the CDR3 is TGTGCCAGCACTCCGCTCCCGGGACAGGGATTCGCAGATACGCAGTATTTT. The entire variable domain, with the rest obtained from reference TRBV5-5 and TRBJ2-3, is as follows: DAGVTQSPTHLIKTRGQQVTLRCSPISGHKSVSWYQQVLGQGPQFIFQYYEKEERGRGNFPDRFSARQFPNYSSELNVNALLLGDSALYLCASTPLPGQGFADTQYFGPGTRLTVL.

This chain uses TRBV10-3 with TRBJ2-5, with 7 bases that match TRBD2. The CDR3 is 12 residues long. Germline CDR1 reads ENHRY; CDR2 reads SYGVKD. This CDR3 reads CATSATEKTQYF. Here the CDR3 DNA reads TGTGCTACTAGCGCCACGGAGAAGACCCAGTACTTC.

The chain recombines TRBV23-1 with TRBJ1-1, with D uncertain. TRBV23-1 is marked as an open reading frame, function uncertain. CDR3 length: 15 amino acids. V shed 6 bases and J shed 0 bases, with 14 bases lying between them. CDR3 DNA: TGCGCCAGCAGCTCGATGAGAGGTTTGAACACTGAAGCTTTCTTT. Translation: CASSSMRGLNTEAFF.